These 23 T cell receptor beta chains share one sample of origin, sequenced in a study of cytomegalovirus exposure and HLA in healthy donors. The method was immunoSEQ multiplex PCR; TCRdb's version includes in-frame clones alone and lacks a portion of them. The sample shows 170,000 or so clones, roughly 85% of them seen only once. The sequenced sample consisted of PBMCs. These TCRs come from a man between 18 and 29 years old in good health and CMV-seropositive.

This clone was recorded a few times. V and J are TRBV5-1 and TRBJ1-1, with 8 bases lining up with TRBD1. Germline-derived CDR1 and CDR2 are SGHRS and YFSETQ. The CDR3 sequence is 14 residues long. Losses at the gene ends were 4 bases for V and 5 bases for J; bases not matched to a gene: 7. The CDR3 DNA is TGCGCCAGCAGCCTCAGGGGGCCGGGAACTGAAGCTTTCTTT. Encoded protein: CASSLRGPGTEAFF.

This clone occurred a few times. The chain combines TRBV14 with TRBJ1-6; 7 bases are shared with TRBD1. V was clipped by 4 bases and J by 10 bases; unmatched bases: 16. Germline V gives CDR1 SGHDN, CDR2 FVKESK. The CDR3 is 17 residues long. The CDR3 reads CASSLDPYRGTGSPLHF. The CDR3 DNA sequence: TGTGCCAGCAGCCTCGACCCTTACAGGGGAACGGGGTCACCCCTCCACTTT.

This clone was counted between two and nine times. The chain has TRBV4-1 and TRBJ1-2; perhaps TRBD1 as D (5 bases). Germline loops: CDR1 MGHRA, CDR2 YSYEKL. The CDR3 covers 13 residues. V was clipped by 6 bases and J by 2 bases, with 10 bases between them. CDR3 coding DNA: TGCGCCAGCAGACTGACAGAGAACTATGGCTACACCTTC. Protein product: CASRLTENYGYTF.

J is TRBJ2-1 and V is TRBV27; perhaps TRBD1 as D (6 bases). The CDR3 spans 15 residues. The V gene's germline CDR1 is MNHEY and CDR2 SMNVEV (reference sequence). Trimming removed 5 bases at V and 4 bases at J, with 15 bases between. CDR3 residues: CASSPLTGSYNEQFF. CDR3 bases: TGTGCCAGCAGTCCCCTGACAGGTTCTTACAATGAGCAGTTCTTC.

The rearrangement joins TRBV10-2 to TRBJ2-7; D is uncertain. V was pared by 2 bases and J by 0 bases, with 8 bases between. This CDR3 has 14 residues. Looked up from germline, CDR1 is WSHSY and CDR2 is SAAADI. The CDR3 nucleotides are TGCGCCAGCAGTGAGACCCTTAGCTCCTACGAGCAGTACTTC. Its protein is CASSETLSSYEQYF.

The J gene is TRBJ2-1, the V gene TRBV5-1; maybe TRBD2 (5 bases). The CDR3 covers 14 residues. Trimming shortened V by 4 bases and J by 9 bases, and 17 bases separated the two germline ends. The germline V gene encodes CDR1 SGHRS and CDR2 YFSETQ. This chain's CDR3 is CASSPQDAAGEQFF. For the CDR3, the DNA is TGCGCCAGCAGCCCGCAGGACGCGGCGGGTGAGCAGTTCTTC.

This chain links TRBV29-1 with TRBJ2-3, with D perhaps TRBD2 (6 bases). Deletions cut 1 base from V and 0 bases from J, with 14 bases between. Per the germline V gene, CDR1 is SQVTM and CDR2 is ANQGSEA. The CDR3 has 16 amino acids. The CDR3 is CSVEGSRGSSTDTQYF. The CDR3 region has the DNA TGCAGCGTTGAAGGATCGCGGGGATCAAGCACAGATACGCAGTATTTT.

CDR3 in amino acids: CASSRDSEAFF. CDR3 in DNA: TGTGCCAGCAGTCGAGACAGTGAAGCTTTCTTT. This chain connects TRBV25-1 to TRBJ1-1; tentative D call: TRBD1 (5 bases). Germline CDR1 is MGHDK and CDR2 is SYGVNS. The V end lost 5 bases, the J end lost 7 bases, and 8 bases lay between the germline ends. This CDR3 is built from 11 residues.

The chain is built from TRBV25-1 and TRBJ2-7, with D tentatively TRBD1 (5 bases). Trimming stripped 6 bases from V and 4 bases from J, with 13 bases between. CDR3 length: 13 amino acids. From germline, CDR1 is MGHDK and CDR2 SYGVNS. This CDR3 reads CASSNDSFYEQYF. The DNA of the CDR3 is TGTGCCAGCAGCAACGACAGTTTTTACGAGCAGTACTTC.

The rearrangement uses TRBV7-9 and TRBJ1-2; weak D call: TRBD1 (5 bases). Germline CDR1 is SEHNR and CDR2 is FQNEAQ (reference sequence). The ends were cut back, 3 bases at V and 7 bases at J, with 12 bases in the middle. There are 13 residues in the CDR3. The CDR3 region is CASSFSGMLGYTF. CDR3 in DNA: TGTGCCAGCAGCTTTTCAGGGATGCTTGGCTACACCTTC.

In its sample, this clone was seen a few times. The CDR3, as DNA: TGTGCCAGCAGCCTAAAGGGGGGACAGGACGAGCAGTACTTC. It translates to CASSLKGGQDEQYF. The J gene is TRBJ2-7, the V gene TRBV6-1; 8 bases fit TRBD1. J gave up 5 bases and V 6 bases, and 9 bases lay outside the gene matches. The CDR3 sequence is 14 residues long. Germline CDR1 reads MNHNS; CDR2 reads SASEGT.

This chain connects TRBV29-1 to TRBJ2-7, with TRBD1 as a possible D gene (5 bases). This CDR3 is built from 18 residues. Germline V lookup: CDR1 SQVTM, CDR2 ANQGSEA. V lost 0 bases and J lost 2, with 23 bases in between. The CDR3 DNA sequence: TGCAGCGTTGAAGAAAGTTCCCGGACGACAGTACTTGCCTACGAGCAGTACTTC. The encoded protein is CSVEESSRTTVLAYEQYF.

The J gene is TRBJ2-3, the V gene TRBV27; TRBD2 aligns across 9 bases. The CDR3 totals 13 residues. Per germline, CDR1 MNHEY and CDR2 SMNVEV (reference sequence). J lost 11 bases, V lost 3 bases, and 6 bases had no gene match. In nucleotides, the CDR3 is TGTGCCAGCAGTTTCAATCCACTAGCGGGGCAGTATTTT. Translating it yields CASSFNPLAGQYF.

The rearrangement joins TRBV7-9 to TRBJ2-7; D unresolved. Germline V gene sequence: CDR1 SEHNR, CDR2 FQNEAQ (reference sequence). V dropped 6 bases and J dropped 3 bases, with 15 bases sitting between them. CDR3 length equals 14 residues. CDR3 bases: TGTGCCAGCAGTTCCAACACAGATCTCTACGAGCAGTACTTC. Amino acids: CASSSNTDLYEQYF. The whole variable domain, filled in from reference TRBV7-9 and TRBJ2-7, reads DTGVSQNPRHKITKRGQNVTFRCDPISEHNRLYWYRQTLGQGPEFLTYFQNEAQLEKSRLLSDRFSAERPKGSFSTLEIQRTEQGDSAMYLCASSSNTDLYEQYFGPGTRLTVT.

The chain recombines TRBV28 with TRBJ2-7, with 12 bases identical to TRBD2. The germline CDR1 and CDR2 sequences are MDHEN and SYDVKM. The length of the CDR3 is 15 residues. The V gene end was trimmed by 5 bases and the J gene end by 4 bases; junction bases not matched to a gene: 6. CDR3: CASSLAGGPFYEQYF. The DNA for the CDR3 is TGTGCCAGCAGTCTAGCGGGAGGGCCTTTTTACGAGCAGTACTTC. The full variable domain, with the rest looked up from reference TRBV28 and TRBJ2-7, is DVKVTQSSRYLVKRTGEKVFLECVQDMDHENMFWYRQDPGLGLRLIYFSYDVKMKEKGDIPEGYSVSREKKERFSLILESASTNQTSMYLCASSLAGGPFYEQYFGPGTRLTVT.

This sequence joins TRBV9 and TRBJ2-5; D unresolved. The germline V gene has CDR1 SGDLS and CDR2 YYNGEE. The CDR3 consists of 12 residues. V was clipped by 3 bases and J by 5 bases, with 8 bases between them. The CDR3 DNA reads as TGTGCCAGCAGCGGCCCCCGGGAGACCCAGTACTTC. Translated, it gives CASSGPRETQYF.

The rearrangement joins TRBV30 to TRBJ1-3; D ambiguous. This CDR3 has 15 residues. CDR1 and CDR2 from the germline V gene are GTSNPN and SVGIG (reference sequence). V lost 3 bases and J 4 bases, leaving 16 bases between the germline ends. CDR3 nucleotides: TGTGCCTGGAGCCAAAACCGGACTCTGGGAAACACCATATATTTT. This translates into CAWSQNRTLGNTIYF.

CDR3 bases: TGTGCCAGCAGTTACTCGCGGGGTAGCAATCAGCCCCAGCATTTT. It yields the protein CASSYSRGSNQPQHF. V and J are TRBV6-5 and TRBJ1-5; D not certain. The ends were cut back, 0 bases at V and 0 bases at J, with 6 bases in the middle. This CDR3 contains 15 residues. Germline V gives CDR1 MNHEY, CDR2 SVGAGI.

The sample holds a few counts of this clone. CDR3 amino acids: CASTLDGAMTEAFF. In DNA, the CDR3 is TGCGCCAGCACACTTGACGGAGCGATGACTGAAGCTTTCTTT. This chain uses TRBV5-1 with TRBJ1-1, with D uncertain. V lost 6 bases and J 5 bases, leaving 17 bases between the germline ends. The CDR3 consists of 14 residues. Germline V lookup: CDR1 SGHRS, CDR2 YFSETQ.

This chain uses TRBV5-3 with TRBJ1-2, with 9 bases lining up with TRBD1. TRBV5-3 is annotated as an ORF whose role is uncertain. The V segment lost 4 bases and the J segment 4 bases; nucleotides outside the gene matches: 14. CDR3 length: 17 amino acids. CDR3 sequence (DNA): TGTGCCAGAAGCCTAGGACAGGGGAGGGTAAGGTCCTATGGCTACACCTTC. This gives the protein CARSLGQGRVRSYGYTF.

This rearrangement joins TRBV27 to TRBJ1-1; D not resolved. V was trimmed by 7 bases and J by 4 bases, leaving 7 bases between them. Germline V gene lookup returns CDR1 MNHEY and CDR2 SMNVEV (reference sequence). CDR3 size: 11 residues. The CDR3 DNA follows: TGTGCCAGCATTGGCACCACTGAAGCTTTCTTT. It is translated as CASIGTTEAFF.

The chain carries TRBV4-1 and TRBJ2-6; D might be TRBD1 (6 bases). CDR1 MGHRA and CDR2 YSYEKL come from the germline V gene. V was shortened by 0 bases and J by 0 bases, with 9 bases between the two germline ends. The CDR3 contains 17 residues. The CDR3 loop is CASSQEPQGSGANVLTF. The CDR3, as DNA: TGCGCCAGCAGCCAAGAGCCACAGGGCTCTGGGGCCAACGTCCTGACTTTC.

The chain couples TRBV5-1 to TRBJ2-6; D is undetermined. This CDR3 spans 14 amino acids. In germline, CDR1 is SGHRS, CDR2 YFSETQ. V was pared by 7 bases and J by 0 bases, with 8 bases between. CDR3 nucleotide sequence: TGCGCCAGCCGAACAGTCTCTGGGGCCAACGTCCTGACTTTC. Protein: CASRTVSGANVLTF.